The T cell receptor (beta chain) under discussion was sequenced for a study of blood T cells in healthy people across ages. It was with a sample-barcoded 5' primer and a J-beta primer mix that a second PCR of about 6 to 11 cycles was run. A template-switch adaptor containing 12 random nucleotides labeled each cDNA molecule. In TCRdb, the 5' RACE reads were re-called with MiXCR into one record per CDR3 protein. The table lists around 800,000 distinct CDR3 sequences, about 47% of them singletons. Isolated per sample were at least 6 million PBMCs. RNA extraction gave at least 5 micrograms of total RNA per sample. Germline CDR1 and CDR2: SGHTA and FQGTGA. CDR3 length: 14 amino acids. V dropped 3 bases and J dropped 6 bases, with 15 bases sitting between them.

This sequence originates from an elderly man in good health. The chain links TRBV7-3 to TRBJ2-7; perhaps D is TRBD1 or TRBD2 (5 bases each). The sample was blood. CDR3 sequence: CASSFGGEIGEQYF. The CDR3 bases are TGTGCCAGCAGCTTTGGGGGAGAAATCGGCGAGCAGTACTTC.